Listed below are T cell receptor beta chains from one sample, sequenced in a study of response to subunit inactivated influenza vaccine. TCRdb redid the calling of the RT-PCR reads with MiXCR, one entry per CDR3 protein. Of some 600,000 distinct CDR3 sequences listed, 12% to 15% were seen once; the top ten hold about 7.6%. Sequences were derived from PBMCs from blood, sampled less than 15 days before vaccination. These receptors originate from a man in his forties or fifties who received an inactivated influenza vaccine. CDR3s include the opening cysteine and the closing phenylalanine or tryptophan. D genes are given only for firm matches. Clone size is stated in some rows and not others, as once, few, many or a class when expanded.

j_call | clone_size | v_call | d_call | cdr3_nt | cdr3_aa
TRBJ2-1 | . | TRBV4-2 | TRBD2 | TGTGCCAGCAGCAAGGGACTATGGGATGAGCAGTTCTTC | CASSKGLWDEQFF
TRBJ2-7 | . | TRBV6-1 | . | TGTGCCAGCAGTCAGGGGCAGGCCGAGCAGTACTTC | CASSQGQAEQYF
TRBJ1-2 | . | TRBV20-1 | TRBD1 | TGCAGTGCTCCTTACCCAGGGGGCAACTATGGCTACACCTTC | CSAPYPGGNYGYTF
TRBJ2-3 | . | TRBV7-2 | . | TGTGCCAGCAGCCCCCGACAGCCAGATACGCAGTATTTT | CASSPRQPDTQYF
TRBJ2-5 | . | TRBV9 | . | TGTGCCAGCAGCGTACCCGGGCAAGAGACCCAGTACTTC | CASSVPGQETQYF
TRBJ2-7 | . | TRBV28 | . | TGTGCCAGCAGTTCAGGGGATTGGCAGTACTTC | CASSSGDWQYF
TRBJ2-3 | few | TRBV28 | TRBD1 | TGTGCCAGCACCCCGGAACACAGGGGTAGTACAGATACGCAGTATTTT | CASTPEHRGSTDTQYF
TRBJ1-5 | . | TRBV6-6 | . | TGTGCCAGCAGAAACAGGTTTAGTCAGCCCCAGCATTTT | CASRNRFSQPQHF
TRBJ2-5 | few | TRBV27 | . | TGTGCCAGCAGTTTTTCGCGGGGCCTGGAGACCCAGTACTTC | CASSFSRGLETQYF
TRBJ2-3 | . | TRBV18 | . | TGTGCCAGCTCACCAGTCCCCTCGAAGGGGACAGATACGCAGTATTTT | CASSPVPSKGTDTQYF
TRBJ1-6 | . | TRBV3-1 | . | TGTGCCAGCAGCCCCTTCCGTAATTCACCCCTCCACTTT | CASSPFRNSPLHF
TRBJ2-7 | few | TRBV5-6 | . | TGTGCCAGCAGCTTGGCGTTGCACAGGGCCGGACGGATATACGAGCAGTACTTC | CASSLALHRAGRIYEQYF
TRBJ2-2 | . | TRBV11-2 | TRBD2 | TGTGCCGTCATTGCGGGAGCCCTACGGACCGGGGAGCTGTTTTTT | CAVIAGALRTGELFF
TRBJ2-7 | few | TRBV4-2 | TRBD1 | TGTGCCAGCAGCCAGGGACAGAGCTCCTACGAGCAGTACTTC | CASSQGQSSYEQYF
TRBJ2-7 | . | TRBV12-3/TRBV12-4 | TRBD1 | TGTGCCAGCAGACGACAGGGTGGAACCTACGAGCAGTACTTC | CASRRQGGTYEQYF
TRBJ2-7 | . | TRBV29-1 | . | TGCAGCGTTGAACAAGACCAGCACTCCTACGAGCAGTACTTC | CSVEQDQHSYEQYF
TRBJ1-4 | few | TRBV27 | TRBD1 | TGTGCCAGCAGTCGGACAGGGGGGGATGAAAAACTGTTTTTT | CASSRTGGDEKLFF
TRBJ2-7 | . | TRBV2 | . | TGTGCCAGCAGTGGGAGCAGGGCCAACTACGAGCAGTACTTC | CASSGSRANYEQYF
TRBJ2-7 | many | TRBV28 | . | TGTGCCAGCAGGCTCTTGGAGGGGAAGGCCGAGCAGTACTTC | CASRLLEGKAEQYF